This is a list of T cell receptor beta chains from one sample in a study of T-cell reconstitution after alpha-beta-depleted transplantation in children. TCRdb re-analysed the PCR reads in MiXCR, keeping a single row per CDR3 protein. The data hold more than 400,000 distinct CDR3 sequences, with about an eighth observed a single time. Sequencing was performed on PBMCs, mostly from graft donor cells, taken 180 days after TCRalphabeta/CD19-depleted stem cell transplant. These receptors were collected from a female patient aged 2-9 years who had a stem cell transplant for aplastic anemia, so the T cells may come from the graft donor. Both conserved end residues are part of each CDR3. A D gene is named only where the DNA matches it firmly. Where a row states a size, it is once, few, many or the class of an expanded clone; other rows omit it.

J | size | D | V | DNA | CDR3
TRBJ1-3 | . | . | TRBV5-1 | TGCGCCAGCAGCTTCGAGGGCTCCTTTCGGGACACCATATATTTT | CASSFEGSFRDTIYF
TRBJ2-7 | few | TRBD2 | TRBV3-1 | TGTGCCAGCAGCCACGACCGGGCTAGCGGCTCCTACGAGCAGTACTTC | CASSHDRASGSYEQYF
TRBJ2-3 | many | . | TRBV7-7 | TGTGCCAGCAGCTTGAGCGGGTTTAGCACAGATACGCAGTATTTT | CASSLSGFSTDTQYF
TRBJ2-6 | few | . | TRBV12-3/TRBV12-4 | TGTGCCAGCAGTTTAGTTAGAGGCAAGGGGGCCAACGTCCTGACTTTC | CASSLVRGKGANVLTF
TRBJ1-1 | few | TRBD1 | TRBV7-2 | TGTGCCAGCAGCTTGACGCAGGGGGCGCAGCGGAAAGCTTTCTTT | CASSLTQGAQRKAFF
TRBJ2-1 | few | TRBD1 | TRBV4-3 | TGCGCCAGCAGCCAAGACGGATGGACAGGAGTTTACAATGAGCAGTTCTTC | CASSQDGWTGVYNEQFF
TRBJ2-1 | . | TRBD2 | TRBV7-2 | TGTGCCAGCAGCATAAAGCGGGAGCCCCTTGCGGTCTTC | CASSIKREPLAVF
TRBJ1-5 | . | . | TRBV5-6 | TGTGCCAGCAGCTTGCTCTTGGCTGCGGGTTCTCAGCCCCAGCATTTT | CASSLLLAAGSQPQHF
TRBJ1-5 | . | . | TRBV19 | TGTGCCAGTAGTATAACATTTAGTAGCAATCAGCCCCAGCATTTT | CASSITFSSNQPQHF
TRBJ2-5 | few | . | TRBV7-2 | TGTGCCAGCAGCTTGGACGGACCGATAAAGTGGGAGACCCAGTACTTC | CASSLDGPIKWETQYF
TRBJ1-1 | few | . | TRBV10-2 | TGCGCCAGCAGTGAACAGAGAAACACTGAAGCTTTCTTT | CASSEQRNTEAFF
TRBJ2-3 | many | TRBD2 | TRBV20-1 | TGCAGTGCTACAAAGGGCGGGAGGGCAGATACGCAGTATTTT | CSATKGGRADTQYF
TRBJ2-1 | few | TRBD2 | TRBV7-9 | TGTGCCAGCAGCCCGATGGCGGGAGGGAAATACAATGAGCAGTTCTTC | CASSPMAGGKYNEQFF
TRBJ2-3 | . | TRBD2 | TRBV28 | TGTGCCAGCAGTTCTGGAGCGGGAGCCCCAGATACGCAGTATTTT | CASSSGAGAPDTQYF
TRBJ2-1 | few | TRBD2 | TRBV5-1 | TGCGCCAGCAGCATTCCCCCTTGGACTAGCGGATACAATGAGCAGTTCTTC | CASSIPPWTSGYNEQFF
TRBJ2-1 | few | TRBD2 | TRBV20-1 | TGCAGTGCTAGGGGCCAGCGGGATTACAATGAGCAGTTCTTC | CSARGQRDYNEQFF
TRBJ2-2 | . | . | TRBV6-5 | TGTGCCAGCAGTTACTCCGGCATCACCGGGGAGCTGTTTTTT | CASSYSGITGELFF
TRBJ2-2 | few | . | TRBV27 | TGTGCCAGCAGTTTTATCAGGACTGCGAACACCGGGGAGCTGTTTTTT | CASSFIRTANTGELFF
TRBJ1-5 | few | . | TRBV30 | TGTGCCTGGAGCCGTGAGACACCTTCTACCCTTTATAGCAATCAGCCCCAGCATTTT | CAWSRETPSTLYSNQPQHF
TRBJ2-1 | . | TRBD2 | TRBV4-3 | TGCGCCAGCAGCCAAAGGACTAGCGGGACTTGGTACAATGAGCAGTTCTTC | CASSQRTSGTWYNEQFF
TRBJ2-7 | . | TRBD1 | TRBV14 | TGTGCCAGCAGCCAAGGGCGCCCCGGGACAGGATTCTACGAGCAGTACTTC | CASSQGRPGTGFYEQYF
TRBJ2-3 | many | TRBD1 | TRBV10-3 | TGTGCCATCAGTGGACAGGGAACAGATACGCAGTATTTT | CAISGQGTDTQYF
TRBJ2-7 | few | . | TRBV12-3/TRBV12-4 | TGTGCCAGCAGTTTAGCGCTCGGACAGAGCTCGGCACGCTTCTTC | CASSLALGQSSARFF
TRBJ2-1 | . | . | TRBV3-1 | TGTGCCTTCGGTTTGGTGGGGGCCCCTCGAATAAAATCCTACAATGAGCAGTTCTTC | CAFGLVGAPRIKSYNEQFF
TRBJ1-1 | many | . | TRBV12-3/TRBV12-4 | TGTGCCAGCAGCTCCCCAGGGAAAGCTTTCTTT | CASSSPGKAFF
TRBJ2-3 | . | TRBD2 | TRBV9 | TGTGCCAGCAGCGCAACCTGGGGAAGCGGGACGGATACGCAGTATTTT | CASSATWGSGTDTQYF
TRBJ2-1 | . | TRBD2 | TRBV5-1 | TGCGCCAGCAGCTTGCGAGGACACCCACGACTAGCGGGGTACAATGAGCAGTTCTTC | CASSLRGHPRLAGYNEQFF
TRBJ2-7 | many | . | TRBV9 | TGTGCCAGCAGCGTAGACGGCAGGCGCTCCTACGAGCAGTACTTC | CASSVDGRRSYEQYF
TRBJ2-5 | . | TRBD2 | TRBV7-2 | TGTGCCAGCAGCTTAGCCGAGGATACTAGCGGGTGCTTC | CASSLAEDTSGCF
TRBJ1-2 | few | TRBD1 | TRBV7-6 | TGTGCCAGCAGCTCGCCACAGGGGGCTAATGGGGGTGGCTACACCTTC | CASSSPQGANGGGYTF
TRBJ2-7 | . | . | TRBV7-2 | TGTGCCAGCAGCTTATCGGTCGAGGGAACCTACGAGCAGTACTTC | CASSLSVEGTYEQYF
TRBJ1-1 | . | . | TRBV12-3/TRBV12-4 | TGTGCCAGCAGTTTAGCAGGGACCCACACTGAAGCTTTCTTT | CASSLAGTHTEAFF
TRBJ2-3 | . | . | TRBV12-3/TRBV12-4 | TGTGCCAGCATGAGGACTGGGGAGGCAGATACGCAGTATTTT | CASMRTGEADTQYF
TRBJ1-5 | few | . | TRBV20-1 | TGCAGTGCTAGAATTGGAGCTCAGCCCCAGCATTTT | CSARIGAQPQHF
TRBJ2-1 | few | TRBD2 | TRBV9 | TGTGCCAGCAGCGCCCGGAACCCGGGACTAGCGGGATGGGGTGAGCAGTTCTTC | CASSARNPGLAGWGEQFF
TRBJ1-5 | . | . | TRBV12-3/TRBV12-4 | TGTGCCAGCAGTAAGACAGGAGGTATGGGCAATCAGCCCCAGCATTTT | CASSKTGGMGNQPQHF
TRBJ2-7 | . | . | TRBV5-1 | TGCGCCAGCAGCTTGATAGGCCTACCTTCTTCCTACGAGCAGTACTTC | CASSLIGLPSSYEQYF
TRBJ2-5 | few | TRBD2 | TRBV12-3/TRBV12-4 | TGTGCCAGCAGGGAGGGACTAGCGGGACAAGAGACCCAGTACTTC | CASREGLAGQETQYF
TRBJ2-3 | . | . | TRBV29-1 | TGCAGCGGGCAGGGCACGCGTACTAGCACAGATACGCAGTATTTT | CSGQGTRTSTDTQYF
TRBJ1-2 | . | TRBD1 | TRBV20-1 | TGCAGTGCGTGGGACAGGGGGCGAGTCTGGAGCTATGGCTACACCTTC | CSAWDRGRVWSYGYTF
TRBJ2-6 | few | . | TRBV20-1 | TGCAGTGCTCAAGAGGGGTCCTCTGGGGCCAACGTCCTGACTTTC | CSAQEGSSGANVLTF